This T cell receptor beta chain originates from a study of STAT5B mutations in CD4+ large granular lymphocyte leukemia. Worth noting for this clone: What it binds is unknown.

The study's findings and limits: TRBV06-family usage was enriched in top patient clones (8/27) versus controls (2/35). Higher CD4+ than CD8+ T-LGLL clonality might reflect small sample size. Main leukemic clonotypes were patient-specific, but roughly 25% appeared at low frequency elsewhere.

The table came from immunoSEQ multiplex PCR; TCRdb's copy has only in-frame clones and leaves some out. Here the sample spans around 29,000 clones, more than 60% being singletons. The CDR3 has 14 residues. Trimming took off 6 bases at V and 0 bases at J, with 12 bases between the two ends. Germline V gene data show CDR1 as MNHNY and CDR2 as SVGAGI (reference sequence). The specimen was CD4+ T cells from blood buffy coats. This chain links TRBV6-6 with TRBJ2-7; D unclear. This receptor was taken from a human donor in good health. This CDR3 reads CASRAYPSSYEQYF. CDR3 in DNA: TGTGCCAGCAGGGCGTATCCGAGCTCCTACGAGCAGTACTTC.